This T cell receptor (beta chain) was captured in a study of kidney transplant recipient with SARS-CoV-2 infection. MiXCR was run by TCRdb on the reads, yielding one entry per CDR3 protein. The sample records roughly 230,000 distinct CDR3 sequences, 29% being singletons. The CDR3 is 17 amino acids. Germline assignment: CDR1 LGHDT and CDR2 YNNKEL (reference sequence). V was cut by 5 bases and J by 4 bases, with 23 bases left in between. The table lists this clonotype with many counts. The sequence was obtained from a male patient in his thirties who had COVID-19 and was a kidney transplant recipient. Some of the T cells may derive from the graft donor. The source was a blood sample, collected at baseline and on roughly day 110 from a kidney transplant recipient. The chain has TRBV3-1 and TRBJ1-2; D unclear. CDR3 sequence: CASSIWPTLRKTYGYTF. CDR3 coding DNA: TGTGCCAGCAGCATATGGCCCACCCTTCGAAAGACCTATGGCTACACCTTC.